Below, 5 T cell receptor beta chains from the same sample are listed, as sequenced in a study of beta chain features in type 1 diabetes (dated 2018 in TCRdb). These receptors lack a known antigen. Library generation was performed with the immunoSEQ multiplex PCR assay. The entire amount of isolated RNA was reverse transcribed using the High Capacity cDNA Reverse Transcription Kit, so the sequenced TCRB transcripts were expressed ones. The table was pulled from immuneACCESS by TCRdb, which kept in-frame rearrangements only. Such tables lose some clones; where checked, under half of the loss comes from unresolved V genes, and the rest has no known cause. The table for this sample lists some 52,000 clones; about 40% of them were counted only once. The top ten constitute roughly 1.5% of the sample. Here is what the overall study found, with its caveats: A moderate but significant shortening of TCRB CDR3 length was observed in type 1 diabetes patients in all four CD4+ subsets.

What was sequenced was Tregs from blood. The sample's cell subset or site label is to be understood as: regulatory CD4+ T cells. Receptors originate from a man aged 25 to 45 with type 1 diabetes.

This clone was seen at least ten times. The chain joins TRBV6-1 to TRBJ1-4, with a possible D match to TRBD1 (5 bases). The V gene's germline CDR1 is MNHNS and CDR2 SASEGT. The CDR3 sequence is 13 residues long. The V end was cut by 6 bases, the J end by 17 bases, with 22 bases between. CDR3 nucleotides: TGTGCCAGCAGCACTCTCGTAACCGCGACAGCTTTTTTT. Translated, it gives CASSTLVTATAFF.

This clone was observed a handful of times. V gene TRBV2 combines with J gene TRBJ2-3; a possible D gene is TRBD2 (6 bases). The V end was cut by 6 bases, the J end by 9 bases, with 22 bases between. CDR1 SNHLY and CDR2 FYNNEI come from the germline V gene. The CDR3 sequence is 15 residues long. The CDR3 region is CASSRLGGVVGTQYF. CDR3 bases: TGTGCCAGCAGCCGACTAGGAGGAGTGGTAGGAACGCAGTATTTT.

V gene TRBV7-6 combines with J gene TRBJ2-2, with D possibly matching TRBD1 (6 bases). Deletions cut 5 bases from V and 6 bases from J, with 13 bases between. This CDR3 is 14 amino acids long. Germline CDR1 is SGHVS and CDR2 is FNYEAQ. The CDR3 spells CASSQGHLSGELFF. Written as DNA, the CDR3 is TGTGCCAGCAGCCAGGGACACTTGTCCGGGGAGCTGTTTTTT. Full variable domain (remainder filled in from reference TRBV7-6 and TRBJ2-2): GAGVSQSPRYKVTKRGQDVALRCDPISGHVSLYWYRQALGQGPEFLTYFNYEAQQDKSGLPNDRFSAERPEGSISTLTIQRTEQRDSAMYRCASSQGHLSGELFFGEGSRLTVL.

This rearrangement joins TRBV6-1 to TRBJ1-6; the D is unclear. The V gene's germline CDR1 is MNHNS and CDR2 SASEGT. Trimming pared 7 bases from V and 5 bases from J, leaving 12 bases between. The CDR3 length is 14 residues. The CDR3 DNA reads as TGTGCCAGCACCAAGTGGCAGAATAATTCACCCCTCCACTTT. It translates to CASTKWQNNSPLHF.

The chain combines TRBV5-6 with TRBJ2-1; D is undetermined. Between the trimmed V and J ends, which lost 4 bases and 9 bases, there was a span of 14 bases. The germline CDR1 and CDR2 sequences are SGHDT and YYEEEE. The CDR3 totals 13 residues. The CDR3 DNA sequence: TGTGCCAGCAGCCGATTCTTAGCTGGTGAGCAGTTCTTC. Amino acids: CASSRFLAGEQFF.